This T cell receptor beta chain is drawn from a study of T cells after yellow fever vaccination. Study summary: In the case of low-cell-number fractions, SMART-Seq v4 Ultra Low Input was used for preparation. Study observations and caveats: Reappearance after the booster was seen for most primary-vaccination clones, at 95% to 96% CD4 and 88% CD8. Faster peaking, at day 5 versus 15, marked a secondary response that was weaker.

This clonotype appeared a few times. Its antigen is still unknown. They built TCR cDNA with 5'RACE template switching, a step that put in a universal primer site and UMIs. Via MiXCR, TCRdb re-called the 5' RACE reads, giving one row per CDR3 protein. The repertoire holds about 260,000 distinct CDR3 sequences, with 13% as singletons. The sequences come from CD4+ T cells sorted from PBMCs, collected 45 days after the yellow fever booster vaccination. The receptor was derived from a man under 40 who received the YFV17D yellow fever vaccine.

The CDR3 coding sequence is TGCAGTGCTAGGGCGGGAGATGCAGCAGATACGCAGTATTTT. As protein: CSARAGDAADTQYF. The chain has TRBV20-1 and TRBJ2-3, with TRBD2 identical over 7 bases. CDR3 size: 14 residues. V lost 3 bases, J lost 4 bases, and 7 bases stayed unmatched. Germline-derived CDR1 and CDR2 are DFQATT and SNEGSKA (reference sequence).